The source of this T cell receptor beta chain is a study of shared clonotypes between healthy human individuals. Study overall: Per donor, CD8 memory used one plate, CD8 naive used two, CD4 memory used three and CD4 naive used three. Broader study findings: Some naive CD4 clonotypes, 4% to 6%, turned up in common across several donors.

Authors' data handling: Sequence data from immunoSEQ were junction-only and lacked quality scores; consequently, filtering differed. TCRdb's table, derived via immunoSEQ multiplex PCR, lists solely in-frame clones and lacks some. The V and J calls and clone size come from that table; D and trimming were worked out from the DNA. The sample lists about 2,500,000 clones, about 92% seen once, with about 0.13% in the top ten. CDR3 length equals 11 residues. Germline V gene lookup returns CDR1 SQVTM and CDR2 ANQGSEA. The V end lost 7 bases, the J end lost 4 bases, and 10 bases lay between the germline ends. Donors were healthy HIV-negative adults without recently reported acute infections or vaccinations. A word on this clone: Its target is not known.

The J gene is TRBJ2-5, the V gene TRBV29-1, with D perhaps given as TRBD1 or TRBD2 (5 bases each). The sequenced sample consisted of naive CD4+ T cells sorted from blood. The subset: CD45RA+ positively selected. The sequence derives from a man between 18 and 35 years old in good health. As DNA, the CDR3 is TGCAGCGGACAGAGCGGAGAGACCCAGTACTTC. Encoded protein: CSGQSGETQYF.